This T cell receptor beta chain was identified during a study of cytomegalovirus exposure and HLA in healthy donors. CDR3 length: 16 residues. Germline assignment: CDR1 MNHEY and CDR2 SVGAGI. V lost 0 bases, J lost 6 bases, and 15 bases lay in between. As to this clone: Its specificity is not known.

TCRdb's table, derived via immunoSEQ multiplex PCR, lists solely in-frame clones and lacks some. The table includes 130,000 to 150,000 clones, around 90% detected once. The study's findings and limits: Researchers catalogued some 160 TCR beta chains as cytomegalovirus-associated. In the approximately 130 validation repertoires, a later analysis found that first-cohort TCR clusters tended to co-occur. Most TCR sequences showed up rarely, but some public TCRs showed up in many donors.

This chain links TRBV6-5 with TRBJ2-1, with D tentatively TRBD2 (7 bases). The receptor was isolated from a woman aged 18 to 35 in good health and CMV-seropositive. The sequencing input was PBMCs. DNA of the CDR3: TGTGCCAGCAGTTACTCCTCGATCGGGGGGCGCAATGAGCAGTTCTTC. Its translation is CASSYSSIGGRNEQFF.